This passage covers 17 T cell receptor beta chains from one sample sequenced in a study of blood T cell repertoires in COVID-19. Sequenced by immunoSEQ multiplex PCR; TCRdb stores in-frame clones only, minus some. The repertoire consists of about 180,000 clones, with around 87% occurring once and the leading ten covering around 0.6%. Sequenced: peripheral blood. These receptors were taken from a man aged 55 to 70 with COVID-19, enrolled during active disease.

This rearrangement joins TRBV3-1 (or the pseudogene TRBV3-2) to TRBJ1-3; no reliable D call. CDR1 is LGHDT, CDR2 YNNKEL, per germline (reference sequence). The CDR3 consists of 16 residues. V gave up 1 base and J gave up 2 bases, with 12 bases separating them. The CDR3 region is CASSQGRRLTGNTIYF. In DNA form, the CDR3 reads TGTGCCAGCAGCCAAGGTCGACGACTAACTGGAAACACCATATATTTT.

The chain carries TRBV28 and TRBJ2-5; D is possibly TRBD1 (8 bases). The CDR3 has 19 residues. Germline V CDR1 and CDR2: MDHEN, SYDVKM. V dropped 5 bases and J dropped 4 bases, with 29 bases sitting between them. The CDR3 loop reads CASSRTTGVARGGRETQYF. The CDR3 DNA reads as TGTGCCAGCAGTCGAACGACAGGGGTCGCGAGGGGAGGGAGAGAGACCCAGTACTTC.

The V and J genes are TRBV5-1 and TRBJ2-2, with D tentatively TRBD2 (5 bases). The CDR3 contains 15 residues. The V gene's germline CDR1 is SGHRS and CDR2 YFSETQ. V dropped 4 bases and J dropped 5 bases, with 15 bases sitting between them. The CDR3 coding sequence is TGCGCCAGCAGCGAGGGTGGGCGCGGGACCGGGGAGCTGTTTTTT. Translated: CASSEGGRGTGELFF. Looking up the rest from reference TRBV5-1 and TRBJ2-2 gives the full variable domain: KAGVTQTPRYLIKTRGQQVTLSCSPISGHRSVSWYQQTPGQGLQFLFEYFSETQRNKGNFPGRFSGRQFSNSRSEMNVSTLELGDSALYLCASSEGGRGTGELFFGEGSRLTVL.

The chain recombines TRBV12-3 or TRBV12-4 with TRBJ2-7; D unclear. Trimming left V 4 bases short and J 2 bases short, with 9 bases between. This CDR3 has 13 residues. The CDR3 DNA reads TGTGCCAGCAGTTCCTCGGTTGCCTACGAGCAGTACTTC. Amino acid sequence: CASSSSVAYEQYF.

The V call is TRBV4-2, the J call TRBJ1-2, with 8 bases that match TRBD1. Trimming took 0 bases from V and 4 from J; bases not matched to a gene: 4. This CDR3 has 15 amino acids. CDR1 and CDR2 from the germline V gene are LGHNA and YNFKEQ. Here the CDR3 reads CASSQDGRGPYGYTF. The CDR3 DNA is TGTGCCAGCAGCCAAGATGGCAGGGGGCCCTATGGCTACACCTTC.

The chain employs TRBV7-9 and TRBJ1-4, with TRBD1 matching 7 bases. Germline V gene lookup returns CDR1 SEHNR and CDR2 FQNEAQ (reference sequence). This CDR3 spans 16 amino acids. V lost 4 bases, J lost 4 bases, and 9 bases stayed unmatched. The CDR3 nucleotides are TGTGCCAGCAGCTCTAGTCCGACAGGGCTTAATGAAAAACTGTTTTTT. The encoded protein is CASSSSPTGLNEKLFF.

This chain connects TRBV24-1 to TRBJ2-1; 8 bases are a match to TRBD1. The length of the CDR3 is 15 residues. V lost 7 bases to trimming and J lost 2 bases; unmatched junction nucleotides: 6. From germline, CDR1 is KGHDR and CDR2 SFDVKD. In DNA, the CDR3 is TGTGCCACCAGAGGGGCACAGGGGGCCTACAATGAGCAGTTCTTC. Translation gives CATRGAQGAYNEQFF.

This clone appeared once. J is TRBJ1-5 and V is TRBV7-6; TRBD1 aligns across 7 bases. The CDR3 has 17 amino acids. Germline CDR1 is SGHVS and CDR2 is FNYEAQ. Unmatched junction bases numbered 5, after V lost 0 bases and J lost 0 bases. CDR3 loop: CASSLAPGTVSNQPQHF. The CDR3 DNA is TGTGCCAGCAGCTTAGCCCCTGGGACAGTTAGCAATCAGCCCCAGCATTTT.

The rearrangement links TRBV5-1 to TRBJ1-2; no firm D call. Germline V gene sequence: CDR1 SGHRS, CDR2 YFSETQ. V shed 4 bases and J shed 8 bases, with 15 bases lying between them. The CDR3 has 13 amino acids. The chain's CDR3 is CASSEPRADGYTF. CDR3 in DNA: TGCGCCAGCAGCGAACCGAGGGCGGACGGCTACACCTTC. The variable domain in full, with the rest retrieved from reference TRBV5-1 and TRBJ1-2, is KAGVTQTPRYLIKTRGQQVTLSCSPISGHRSVSWYQQTPGQGLQFLFEYFSETQRNKGNFPGRFSGRQFSNSRSEMNVSTLELGDSALYLCASSEPRADGYTFGSGTRLTVV.

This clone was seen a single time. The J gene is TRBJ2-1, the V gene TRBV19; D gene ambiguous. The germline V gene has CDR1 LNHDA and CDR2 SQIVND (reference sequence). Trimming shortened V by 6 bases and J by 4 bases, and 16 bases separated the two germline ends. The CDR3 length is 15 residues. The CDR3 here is CASSAMRGRYNEQFF. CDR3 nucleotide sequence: TGTGCCAGTAGCGCTATGCGTGGGCGATACAATGAGCAGTTCTTC.

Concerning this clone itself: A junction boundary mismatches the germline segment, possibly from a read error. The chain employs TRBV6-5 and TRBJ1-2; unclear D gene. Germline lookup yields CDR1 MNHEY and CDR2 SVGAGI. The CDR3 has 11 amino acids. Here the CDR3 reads CASSPPGPKKF. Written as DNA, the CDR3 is TGTGCCAGCAGTCCACCGGGTCCTAAAAAATTC.

The CDR3 region is CASSSVEPNEQYF. CDR3 DNA: TGCGCCAGCAGCTCCGTCGAGCCGAACGAGCAGTACTTC. J is TRBJ2-7 and V is TRBV5-1; D not certain. The germline V gene has CDR1 SGHRS and CDR2 YFSETQ. V was trimmed by 3 bases and J by 5 bases, leaving 12 bases between them. This CDR3 spans 13 amino acids.

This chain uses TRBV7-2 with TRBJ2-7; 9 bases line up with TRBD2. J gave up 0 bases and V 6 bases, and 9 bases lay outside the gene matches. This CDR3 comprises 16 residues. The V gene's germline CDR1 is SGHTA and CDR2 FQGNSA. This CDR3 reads CASRPTSGQYSYEQYF. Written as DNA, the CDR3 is TGTGCCAGCAGGCCAACTAGCGGGCAATACTCCTACGAGCAGTACTTC.

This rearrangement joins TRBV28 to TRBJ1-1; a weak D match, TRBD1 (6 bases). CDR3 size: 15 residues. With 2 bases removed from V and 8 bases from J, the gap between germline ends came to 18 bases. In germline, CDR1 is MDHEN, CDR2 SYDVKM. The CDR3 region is CASSLDPMGAREAFF. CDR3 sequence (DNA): TGTGCCAGCAGTTTAGACCCCATGGGGGCTCGGGAAGCTTTCTTT.

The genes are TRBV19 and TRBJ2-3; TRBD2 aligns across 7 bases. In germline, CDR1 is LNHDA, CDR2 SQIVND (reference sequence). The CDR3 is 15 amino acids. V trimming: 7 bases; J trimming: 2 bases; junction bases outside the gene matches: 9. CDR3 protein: CASTPGAGVTDTQYF. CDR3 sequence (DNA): TGTGCCAGTACCCCTGGGGCGGGGGTCACAGATACGCAGTATTTT.

The CDR3 DNA reads TGTGCCAGCAGCTTCGGACAGGGGCGCGAGCAGTACTTC. This translates into CASSFGQGREQYF. The gene calls are TRBV9 and TRBJ2-7; 9 positions match TRBD1. The CDR3 runs 13 residues. Germline V lookup: CDR1 SGDLS, CDR2 YYNGEE. With V trimmed by 4 bases and J by 6 bases, 5 bases remained unmatched.

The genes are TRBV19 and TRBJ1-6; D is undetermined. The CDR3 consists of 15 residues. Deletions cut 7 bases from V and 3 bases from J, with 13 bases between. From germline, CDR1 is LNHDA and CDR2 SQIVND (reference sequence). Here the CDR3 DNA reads TGTGCCAGTACCCTCGCCAGTTACTATAATTCACCCCTCCACTTT. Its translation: CASTLASYYNSPLHF.